This passage covers 25 T cell receptor beta chains from one sample sequenced in a study of T cells after yellow fever vaccination. TCRdb analysed the 5' RACE reads with MiXCR anew, one entry per CDR3 protein. The sample gives a few hundred thousand distinct CDR3 sequences, 18% of which show up once; over 15% is in the top ten. This material consisted of PBMCs, taken before the yellow fever booster vaccination. The receptors were gathered from a man younger than 30 who received the YFV17D yellow fever vaccine.

This clonotype turned up a few times. The chain joins TRBV20-1 to TRBJ2-7, with 12 bases fitting TRBD2. CDR3 length: 17 residues. Germline trimming cut 6 bases from V and 6 bases from J; bases unmatched to any gene: 18. Germline values: CDR1 DFQATT, CDR2 SNEGSKA (reference sequence). Here the CDR3 DNA reads TGCAGTGCCAGGGCTAGCGGGGGGGCCTTTCGGCCGTTCGAGCAGTACGTC. This gives the protein CSARASGGAFRPFEQYV.

In this sample, this clonotype turned up many times. The V call is TRBV5-1, the J call TRBJ1-1, with D uncertain. The CDR3 is 13 residues long. The germline gives CDR1 SGHRS, CDR2 YFSETQ. Trimming removed 0 bases at V and 5 bases at J, with 8 bases between. CDR3 nucleotides: TGCGCCAGCAGCTTGGGAGCCCAGACTGAAGCTTTCTTT. It encodes CASSLGAQTEAFF.

This clonotype was counted between two and nine times. V is TRBV5-1 and J is TRBJ2-1; TRBD2 is a possible D gene (5 bases). Trimming removed 7 bases from V and 0 bases from J, with 11 bases in between. The germline V gene has CDR1 SGHRS and CDR2 YFSETQ. The CDR3 totals 14 residues. The CDR3 spells CASGGSGSYNEQFF. CDR3 DNA sequence: TGCGCCAGCGGTGGGAGCGGCTCCTACAATGAGCAGTTCTTC.

The sample holds many counts of this clonotype. This rearrangement joins TRBV7-2 to TRBJ1-2, with D hard to call. This CDR3 region has 13 residues. V lost 4 bases to trimming and J lost 4 bases, with 10 bases between them. Germline V gene sequence: CDR1 SGHTA, CDR2 FQGNSA. The CDR3 is CASSSPRVYGYTF. The DNA of the CDR3 is TGTGCCAGCAGCTCCCCCCGGGTCTATGGCTACACCTTC.

This clonotype was seen only a few times. The chain carries TRBV4-1 and TRBJ1-4, with D unresolved. V gave up 4 bases and J gave up 8 bases, with 14 bases separating them. The CDR3 loop spans 14 amino acids. From germline, CDR1 is MGHRA and CDR2 YSYEKL. CDR3 sequence (DNA): TGCGCCAGCAGCCTTACGGGAGGAGGGGAAAAACTGTTTTTT. It encodes CASSLTGGGEKLFF.

There are a few counts of this clonotype. The V call is TRBV12-3 or TRBV12-4, the J call TRBJ1-2, with D hard to call. V lost 7 bases, J lost 8 bases, and 11 bases lay in between. The CDR3 sequence is 11 residues long. The CDR3 DNA reads as TGTGCCAGCACCCGGTCGGGCGGCTACACCTTC. Protein sequence: CASTRSGGYTF.

There are many counts of this clonotype. The chain is built from TRBV12-3 or TRBV12-4 and TRBJ2-7; no reliable D call. V was shortened by 6 bases and J by 0 bases, with 9 bases between the two germline ends. The CDR3 covers 13 residues. The CDR3 loop reads CASSSGSSYEQYV. The CDR3 region has the DNA TGTGCCAGCAGCTCCGGCAGCTCCTACGAGCAGTACGTC.

This clonotype was counted only a few times. The chain uses TRBV10-3 and TRBJ2-5; the match to TRBD2 covers 7 bases. Germline V gene lookup returns CDR1 ENHRY and CDR2 SYGVKD. V trimming: 4 bases; J trimming: 1 base; junction bases outside the gene matches: 3. The CDR3 loop spans 14 amino acids. DNA for the CDR3: TGTGCCATCAGTGCCTCTAGCGGCCAAGAGACCCAGTACTTC. This codes for CAISASSGQETQYF.

The chain links TRBV5-1 to TRBJ1-1; 7 positions match TRBD1. V was pared by 5 bases and J by 6 bases, with 10 bases of the junction left unmatched. CDR1 is SGHRS and CDR2 is YFSETQ in the germline V gene. The CDR3 covers 14 residues. This CDR3 reads CASRTGDRVSEAFF. In nucleotides, the CDR3 is TGCGCCAGCAGAACAGGCGACAGGGTCTCTGAAGCTTTCTTT.

The genes are TRBV4-1 and TRBJ2-1; D unresolved. CDR1 is MGHRA and CDR2 is YSYEKL in the germline V gene. The CDR3 extends over 13 amino acids. V was pared by 1 base and J by 3 bases, with 4 bases between. This CDR3 is CASSQGYYNEQFF. As DNA, the CDR3 is TGCGCCAGCAGCCAAGGTTACTACAATGAGCAGTTCTTC.

This clonotype turned up a few times. V and J are TRBV18 and TRBJ1-1; D unresolved. Trimming removed 6 bases at V and 0 bases at J, with 14 bases between. The CDR3 runs 15 residues. Looked up from germline, CDR1 is KGHSH and CDR2 is LQKENI. The CDR3, as DNA: TGTGCCAGCTCCTCGGTGGCCGCGATGAACACTGAAGCTTTCTTT. The encoded protein is CASSSVAAMNTEAFF.

V usage is TRBV5-1 and J usage is TRBJ1-2; no definite D call. The CDR3 extends over 15 amino acids. CDR1 and CDR2 (germline): SGHRS, YFSETQ. V lost 0 bases and J 7 bases, leaving 16 bases between the germline ends. CDR3 amino acids: CASSLEYGEAIGYTF. The CDR3, as DNA: TGCGCCAGCAGCTTGGAGTACGGGGAAGCTATTGGCTACACCTTC.

The V gene is TRBV3-1, the J gene TRBJ2-3; no definite D call. CDR1 LGHDT and CDR2 YNNKEL come from the germline V gene (reference sequence). The CDR3 has 13 residues. Trimming removed 7 bases from V and 4 bases from J, with 12 bases in between. DNA for the CDR3: TGTGCCAGCAAAACGGTGCGGTCAGATACGCAGTATTTT. Translated, it gives CASKTVRSDTQYF.

This clonotype has a handful of counts. The chain recombines TRBV5-1 with TRBJ2-5; D gene uncertain. V lost 3 bases and J 1 base, leaving 13 bases between the germline ends. Germline CDR1 SGHRS, CDR2 YFSETQ. The CDR3 runs to 15 residues. This CDR3 reads CASSSLTSTQETQYF. The CDR3 DNA follows: TGCGCCAGCAGCTCCCTCACCTCCACCCAAGAGACCCAGTACTTC.

This clonotype was seen more than once but under ten times. The chain combines TRBV6-2 or TRBV6-3 with TRBJ2-3, with D perhaps matching TRBD2 (5 bases). The CDR3 length is 15 residues. The germline CDR1 and CDR2 sequences are MNHEY and SVGEGT. Trimming left V 2 bases short and J 2 bases short, with 11 bases between. The CDR3 loop is CASSYGLANTDTQYF. The CDR3 DNA reads as TGTGCCAGCAGTTACGGCCTAGCCAACACAGATACGCAGTATTTT.

This clonotype turned up a few times. The gene calls are TRBV6-1 and TRBJ2-3; unclear D gene. This CDR3 is 13 amino acids long. Looked up from germline, CDR1 is MNHNS and CDR2 is SASEGT. CDR3 region: CGSGPPNTDTQYF. CDR3 nucleotides: TGTGGGTCTGGACCTCCTAACACAGATACGCAGTATTTT.

This clonotype was found many times. The chain links TRBV12-3 or TRBV12-4 to TRBJ1-1, with D perhaps TRBD1 (6 bases). The CDR3 extends over 14 amino acids. The V end was cut by 5 bases, the J end by 4 bases, with 14 bases between. CDR3 protein: CASSQARGRTEAFF. CDR3 nucleotide sequence: TGTGCCAGCAGTCAAGCACGGGGGCGCACTGAAGCTTTCTTT.

In this sample, this clonotype turned up many times. The CDR3 DNA reads as TGCAGTGCTAGGAGAAACTATGGCTACACCTTC. This translates into CSARRNYGYTF. The rearrangement links TRBV20-1 to TRBJ1-2; no clear D gene. The V and J ends lost 3 bases and 2 bases respectively, with 4 bases between them. The CDR3 spans 11 residues. Germline CDR1 DFQATT, CDR2 SNEGSKA (reference sequence).

This rearrangement joins TRBV29-1 to TRBJ1-2, with D tentatively TRBD1 (5 bases). The CDR3 contains 12 residues. Trimming removed 7 bases from V and 6 bases from J, with 15 bases in between. Germline CDR1 reads SQVTM; CDR2 reads ANQGSEA. The CDR3 reads CSGDPGGDGYTF. The CDR3 nucleotides read TGCAGCGGAGACCCTGGAGGGGATGGCTACACCTTC.

The V and J genes are TRBV7-9 and TRBJ2-2; D might be TRBD2 (5 bases). The CDR3 extends over 15 amino acids. Germline-derived CDR1 and CDR2 are SEHNR and FQNEAQ (reference sequence). V was trimmed by 8 bases and J by 1 base, leaving 14 bases between them. The CDR3 loop is CASAAALKNTGELFF. As DNA, the CDR3 is TGTGCCAGCGCAGCGGCCCTCAAGAACACCGGGGAGCTGTTTTTT.

This clonotype was seen only a few times. The V gene is TRBV6-1, the J gene TRBJ2-7; D is ambiguous. CDR3 size: 13 residues. V shed 6 bases and J shed 2 bases, with 11 bases lying between them. Germline CDR1 MNHNS, CDR2 SASEGT. The CDR3 DNA reads as TGTGCCAGCAGCCTCCTCCCCACCTACGAGCAGTACGTC. Amino acids: CASSLLPTYEQYV.

The sample holds a few counts of this clonotype. This chain joins TRBV7-2 and TRBJ2-3; 10 bases align to TRBD2. Germline lookup yields CDR1 SGHTA and CDR2 FQGNSA. V lost 5 bases and J lost 5; bases outside the gene matches: 4. The CDR3 has 14 residues. CDR3 protein: CASSVGLALDTQYF. The CDR3 DNA is TGTGCCAGCAGCGTGGGACTAGCGTTAGATACGCAGTATTTT.

This clonotype was detected a few times. The chain is built from TRBV5-5 and TRBJ2-7; D is tentatively TRBD1 or TRBD2 (6 bases each). The CDR3 runs 16 residues. The V and J ends lost 3 bases and 4 bases respectively, with 20 bases between them. Germline CDR1 reads SGHKS; CDR2 reads YYEKEE (reference sequence). The CDR3: CASSSPGGGPEYEQYF. CDR3 sequence (DNA): TGTGCCAGCAGCTCCCCAGGAGGGGGACCAGAATACGAGCAGTACTTC.

This sequence joins TRBV7-9 and TRBJ2-2; D gene unclear. Germline V gene lookup returns CDR1 SEHNR and CDR2 FQNEAQ (reference sequence). With 4 bases removed from V and 5 bases from J, the gap between germline ends came to 8 bases. The CDR3 loop spans 13 amino acids. The CDR3 DNA sequence: TGTGCCAGCAGCTCCGAAGGGACCGGGGAGCTGTTTTTT. It codes for CASSSEGTGELFF.

The chain is built from TRBV24-1 and TRBJ2-3, with D possibly being TRBD2 (6 bases). From germline, CDR1 is KGHDR and CDR2 SFDVKD. The CDR3 covers 14 residues. V lost 8 bases and J lost 6, with 17 bases in between. The CDR3 sequence is CATNGGTSVDTQYF. Written as DNA, the CDR3 is TGTGCCACCAACGGCGGGACGTCGGTGGATACGCAGTATTTT.